The 18 T cell receptor beta chains presented below share a single source sample, sequenced in a study of blood T cell repertoires in COVID-19. The method was immunoSEQ multiplex PCR; TCRdb's version includes in-frame clones alone and lacks a portion of them. The profile shows about 170,000 clones, approximately 90% of them singletons. The sequenced material came from peripheral blood. The receptor source for this set is a woman of 80 years or more in a cohort sampled during active or convalescent COVID-19.

V and J are TRBV4-2 and TRBJ2-1, with TRBD2 identical over 15 bases. This CDR3 region has 19 residues. Germline V gene data show CDR1 as LGHNA and CDR2 as YNFKEQ. Losses at the gene ends were 1 base for V and 6 bases for J; bases not matched to a gene: 10. CDR3 DNA: TGTGCCAGCAGCCAAGCCCAACGGACTAGCGGGAGGGGACGCAATGAGCAGTTCTTC. This codes for CASSQAQRTSGRGRNEQFF.

J is TRBJ2-1 and V is TRBV6-1; 11 bases agree with TRBD2. The junction had 11 bases not matched to a gene; V was cut back by 4 bases and J by 3 bases. Germline assignment: CDR1 MNHNS and CDR2 SASEGT. This CDR3 comprises 18 residues. CDR3 DNA sequence: TGTGCCAGCAGTGGCCCCGGGACTAGCGGCTTAGGCTACAATGAGCAGTTCTTC. Translating it yields CASSGPGTSGLGYNEQFF.

The chain recombines TRBV28 with TRBJ2-5; 7 bases are a match to TRBD1. Germline trimming cut 6 bases from V and 4 bases from J; bases unmatched to any gene: 14. This CDR3 is built from 16 residues. CDR1 is MDHEN, CDR2 SYDVKM, per germline. The CDR3 coding sequence is TGTGCCAGCAGACCCGCCACAGGGGTCAGGGGAGAGACCCAGTACTTC. This gives the protein CASRPATGVRGETQYF. The entire variable domain, with the rest obtained from reference TRBV28 and TRBJ2-5, is as follows: DVKVTQSSRYLVKRTGEKVFLECVQDMDHENMFWYRQDPGLGLRLIYFSYDVKMKEKGDIPEGYSVSREKKERFSLILESASTNQTSMYLCASRPATGVRGETQYFGPGTRLLVL.

This clone was seen only once. V is TRBV7-9 and J is TRBJ2-7, with 7 bases identical to TRBD1. CDR3 length: 13 residues. Germline values: CDR1 SEHNR, CDR2 FQNEAQ (reference sequence). J was trimmed by 4 bases and V by 5 bases; bases with no gene match: 5. This chain's CDR3 is CASSLTGAYEQYF. The DNA of the CDR3 is TGTGCCAGCAGCCTAACAGGGGCTTACGAGCAGTACTTC.

The CDR3 nucleotides are TGTGCCAGCAGCCTTGCTTGGGGCGGGGGTGAAAAACTGTTTTTT. Encoded protein: CASSLAWGGGEKLFF. The chain employs TRBV5-5 and TRBJ1-4; D possibly corresponds to TRBD1 (5 bases). Per the germline V gene, CDR1 is SGHKS and CDR2 is YYEKEE (reference sequence). Trimming pared 4 bases from V and 7 bases from J, leaving 17 bases between. The CDR3 runs to 15 residues.

This clone came up once. This chain connects TRBV18 to TRBJ1-4; TRBD1 agrees at 8 bases. J was trimmed by 7 bases and V by 6 bases; bases with no gene match: 4. The CDR3 is 13 residues long. Germline CDR1 reads KGHSH; CDR2 reads LQKENI. CDR3: CASSGQGGEKLFF. CDR3 sequence (DNA): TGTGCCAGCTCTGGACAGGGTGGTGAAAAACTGTTTTTT.

The chain uses TRBV19 and TRBJ1-4; D is unclear. This CDR3 region has 16 residues. V lost 7 bases and J lost 7, with 22 bases in between. Germline assignment: CDR1 LNHDA and CDR2 SQIVND (reference sequence). The CDR3 here is CASTPPNRPWSEKLFF. The CDR3 DNA reads TGTGCCAGTACCCCCCCAAACCGACCCTGGAGTGAAAAACTGTTTTTT.

This chain links TRBV11-2 with TRBJ1-1; 8 positions match TRBD1. Per the germline V gene, CDR1 is SGHAT and CDR2 is FQNNGV. After removal of 5 bases from V and 5 bases from J, the junction contained 13 bases not matched to a gene. The CDR3 consists of 16 residues. The DNA for the CDR3 is TGTGCCAGCAGCCTCACTAATAGACAGGGGAGGACTGAAGCTTTCTTT. It encodes CASSLTNRQGRTEAFF.

The count of this clone is one. The rearrangement joins TRBV18 to TRBJ2-5; 7 bases fit TRBD2. In germline, CDR1 is KGHSH, CDR2 LQKENI. Trimming cost V 3 bases and J 1 base; bases outside gene matches: 5. CDR3 length: 15 residues. The DNA of the CDR3 is TGTGCCAGCTCACCTAGGACTAGACCCCAAGAGACCCAGTACTTC. As protein: CASSPRTRPQETQYF.

The chain recombines TRBV11-2 with TRBJ2-1; TRBD2 matches at 7 bases. CDR1 SGHAT and CDR2 FQNNGV come from the germline V gene. Trimming cost V 0 bases and J 4 bases; bases outside gene matches: 3. The CDR3 contains 15 residues. The DNA of the CDR3 is TGTGCCAGCAGCTTAGACCCGGGACTATACAATGAGCAGTTCTTC. Translated: CASSLDPGLYNEQFF.

V and J are TRBV5-4 and TRBJ2-1; perhaps TRBD1 as D (6 bases). Germline V gene lookup returns CDR1 SGHNT and CDR2 YYREEE (reference sequence). Trimming took 0 bases from V and 8 from J, leaving 15 bases between them. The CDR3 is 15 residues long. DNA for the CDR3: TGTGCCAGCAGCTTGGGCCAGGGGTTACGCTATGAGCAGTTCTTC. It is translated as CASSLGQGLRYEQFF.

The chain uses TRBV25-1 and TRBJ1-2; 8 bases align to TRBD1. This CDR3 is built from 14 residues. The J segment lost 5 bases and the V segment lost 1 base, leaving 3 bases of the junction unmatched. Germline V lookup: CDR1 MGHDK, CDR2 SYGVNS. The chain's CDR3 is CASSEWTGRYGYTF. In nucleotides, the CDR3 is TGTGCCAGCAGTGAATGGACAGGGAGGTATGGCTACACCTTC.

This chain links TRBV5-4 with TRBJ1-2, with D possibly matching TRBD1 (6 bases). This CDR3 spans 15 amino acids. The V end was cut by 6 bases, the J end by 4 bases, with 19 bases between. Germline loops: CDR1 SGHNT, CDR2 YYREEE (reference sequence). The CDR3 spells CASTVGGGGAYGYTF. DNA for the CDR3: TGTGCCAGCACCGTTGGAGGGGGGGGCGCCTATGGCTACACCTTC.

The chain employs TRBV7-9 and TRBJ2-5; 13 bases align to TRBD2. The V gene end was trimmed by 5 bases and the J gene end by 6 bases; junction bases not matched to a gene: 9. CDR1 and CDR2 from the germline V gene are SEHNR and FQNEAQ (reference sequence). This CDR3 is built from 16 residues. The CDR3 loop is CASSKPGLAGRKTQYF. The CDR3 coding sequence is TGTGCCAGCAGCAAACCGGGACTAGCGGGGAGAAAGACCCAGTACTTC.

The J gene is TRBJ2-5, the V gene TRBV10-3; TRBD1 is a possible D gene (5 bases). The CDR3 is 14 residues long. Germline loops: CDR1 ENHRY, CDR2 SYGVKD. Trimming pared 2 bases from V and 3 bases from J, leaving 10 bases between. The CDR3 DNA reads TGTGCCATCAGTGAGGGGCAGGGCGAAGAGACCCAGTACTTC. It yields the protein CAISEGQGEETQYF.

The CDR3 region has the DNA TGTGCCAGCAGTTTCTGGGGCGCGAGCTATGGCTACACCTTC. This encodes CASSFWGASYGYTF. The chain carries TRBV27 and TRBJ1-2; possibly TRBD1 for D (5 bases). The CDR3 has 14 amino acids. Germline values: CDR1 MNHEY, CDR2 SMNVEV (reference sequence). The V and J ends lost 3 bases and 4 bases respectively, with 12 bases between them.

The chain joins TRBV28 to TRBJ1-2; D may be TRBD1 (6 bases). The CDR3 is 13 amino acids. CDR1 is MDHEN and CDR2 is SYDVKM in the germline V gene. V was trimmed by 7 bases and J by 7 bases, leaving 16 bases between them. The CDR3 loop is CASNLQGSGGYTF. Written as DNA, the CDR3 is TGTGCCAGCAACCTACAGGGCAGCGGTGGCTACACCTTC.

This clone showed up just a few times. The chain uses TRBV5-6 and TRBJ1-1, with a possible D match to TRBD1 (6 bases). The germline gives CDR1 SGHDT, CDR2 YYEEEE. V was clipped by 4 bases and J by 10 bases, with 23 bases between them. The CDR3 runs 15 residues. Written as DNA, the CDR3 is TGTGCCAGCAGCCAGGTGGAGAGGGGGATAGGGCGAGCTTTCTTT. Residues: CASSQVERGIGRAFF.